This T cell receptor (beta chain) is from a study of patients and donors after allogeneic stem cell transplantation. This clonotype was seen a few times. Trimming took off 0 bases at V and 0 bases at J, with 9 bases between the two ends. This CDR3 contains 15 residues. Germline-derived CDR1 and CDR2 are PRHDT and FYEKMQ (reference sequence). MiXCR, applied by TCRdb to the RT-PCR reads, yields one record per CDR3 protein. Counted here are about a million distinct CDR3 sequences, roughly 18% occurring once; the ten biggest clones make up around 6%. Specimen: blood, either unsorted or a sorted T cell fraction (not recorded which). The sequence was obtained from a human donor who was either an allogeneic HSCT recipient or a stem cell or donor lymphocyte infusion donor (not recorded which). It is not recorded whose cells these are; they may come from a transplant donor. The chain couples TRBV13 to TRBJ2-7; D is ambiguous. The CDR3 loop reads CASSLGSPSSYEQYF. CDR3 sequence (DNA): TGTGCCAGCAGCTTAGGTTCCCCGAGCTCCTACGAGCAGTACTTC.